The T cell receptor beta chain under discussion was sequenced for a study of Ad26.COV2.S vaccination and SARS-CoV-2 variants (dated by TCRdb to the early 2020s). Broadly, across the study: Vaccine-arm donors were drawn from COV1001, a multicentre, randomized, double-blind, placebo-controlled phase I-IIa trial of Ad26.COV2.S in healthy adults. Investigators did not know the trial group allocation while performing experiments and assessing outcomes. Trial participants were randomized into five groups of five: low-dose or high-dose Ad26.COV2.S given once or twice, or placebo on both occasions. TCRbeta repertoire sequencing was used to assess the specificity and breadth of SARS-CoV-2-reactive T cell receptors after Ad26.COV2.S vaccination. The TCR-sequenced set comprised around 30 samples: 19 Ad26.COV2.S vaccine recipients, 5 placebo recipients and 8 SARS-CoV-2 convalescent individuals. Ad26.COV2.S was given intramuscularly at 5x10^10 or 1x10^11 viral particles, as a single shot or as two shots 56 days apart. Here is what the overall study found, with its caveats: The study lacked the statistical power to compare responses across vaccine doses or regimens. Spike-specific TCR breadth was higher in Ad26.COV2.S recipients than in placebo recipients (P = 0.0014). The authors noted that total T cell responses may have been underestimated by the TCR breadth and depth analyses. Substantial breadth of spike-specific CD8+ and CD4+ T cell responses was reported after vaccination. Comparable non-spike TCR breadth was observed between vaccine and placebo recipients, consistent with only spike being contained in the vaccine.

According to the study, the label for this sample's treatment or condition signals: around 19 received Ad26.COV2.S at low or high dose, single or two shots; about 5 received placebo; per-sample allocation not given. For vaccine and placebo recipients, the sequenced repertoires came from samples collected on day 63 after the first injection. In Cohort 1b, 25 or so adults aged 18-55 years were enrolled at a single site in Boston, USA, between 29 July and 7 August 2020. Ad26.COV2.S was a replication-incompetent adenovirus type 26 vector that expressed a prefusion-stabilized SARS-CoV-2 spike protein derived from the original Wuhan strain. The immunoSEQ Assay was used to sequence TCRbeta CDR3 regions. After extraction, genomic DNA underwent amplification by bias-controlled multiplex PCR, followed by high-throughput sequencing. Per the source publication's procedure: To quantify the absolute abundance of every unique TCRbeta CDR3 region, sequences were collapsed and filtered. T cell fraction was estimated by normalizing TCRbeta template counts to usable DNA, with usable DNA measured through amplification of reference genes found in all nucleated cells. Repertoire TCRs were annotated as SARS-CoV-2-specific by exact matching of V gene, CDR3 amino acid sequence and J gene to a known reactive TCR set. The reference SARS-CoV-2 TCR set was derived from MIRA and filtered for enrichment in COVID-19-positive ImmuneCODE repertoires, a step that removed public or cross-reactive TCRs. Using the MIRA antigens, annotated TCRs were further analysed by specific ORF or by position within an ORF. Depth was the summed frequency of annotated unique rearrangements, while breadth was defined as annotated unique rearrangements over total unique productive rearrangements. Two-sided Wilcoxon rank-sum tests were used to compare TCR breadth between groups. Here the immuneACCESS table is served through TCRdb, limited to in-frame sequences with V and J called. Missing clones are a known gap in these copies; in checked studies unresolved V genes cover under half, and the rest lacks a known reason. V, J and clone size are taken as reported in that table, and D and trimming were inferred from the DNA itself. This sample comprises some 250,000 clones, roughly 88% of them detected only once. Roughly 10% of the sample is taken by the ten largest.

A note on this clone: Its antigen is not yet known. Base quality data are lacking; no much larger clone is found one base away.

CDR1 and CDR2 were assigned from the germline V gene (reference sequence) as GTSNPN and SVGIG. The junction shows trimming of 5 bases on V and 4 bases on J, plus 23 bases between the germline ends. Inclusive of the bounding cysteine and phenylalanine, the CDR3 is 17 residues long. The retained sequence is limited to the CDR3, 51 bases, with the frame set at the first base. The material was peripheral blood, obtained in a trial of Ad26.COV2.S vaccine versus placebo. The receptor was derived from a person aged 18-65 years who received the Ad26.COV2.S COVID-19 vaccine or a placebo. The chain is made from TRBV30 and TRBJ2-2; the D call is possibly TRBD1 or TRBD2, each sharing 5 bases. The DNA reads TGTGCCTGGGGGTCGGGGACGGGCCTTGGGGGCACCGGGGAGCTGTTTTTT. It translates to CAWGSGTGLGGTGELFF.